The 16 T cell receptor beta chains given below trace back to one sample, sequenced in a study of HIV-infected patients and healthy controls. Follow-up blood was drawn about 14 weeks, roughly three months, after antiretroviral therapy began. No cell fractionation was done, so the repertoire covers all unsorted peripheral blood T cells. cDNA was made from approximately 0.55 ug RNA using alpha and beta constant primers. Each of the alpha and beta chains got its own library through chain-specific third strand synthesis with indices. From the 5' RACE reads, TCRdb called clonotypes with MiXCR, one entry per CDR3 protein. The repertoire includes 15,000 to 20,000 distinct CDR3 sequences, about 9% of them detected once, and over 20% sits in the top ten. The sample consisted of blood, taken during antiretroviral therapy. Receptors were obtained from an adult with HIV infection.

This clonotype was detected only a few times. V gene TRBV5-6 combines with J gene TRBJ2-1; possible D gene TRBD2, 7 bases. Germline V gives CDR1 SGHDT, CDR2 YYEEEE. The CDR3 consists of 14 residues. V was trimmed by 2 bases and J by 10 bases, leaving 16 bases between them. The CDR3 protein is CASSLGGGATEQFF. The CDR3 nucleotides read TGTGCCAGCAGCTTAGGGGGGGGGGCCACGGAGCAGTTCTTC.

This clonotype is labeled as medium-sized (0.01 to 0.1%). The chain joins TRBV6-5 to TRBJ2-1; a weak D match, TRBD1 (5 bases). V was trimmed by 7 bases and J by 4 bases, leaving 11 bases between them. CDR1 is MNHEY and CDR2 is SVGAGI in the germline V gene. There are 13 residues in the CDR3. The CDR3 DNA follows: TGTGCCAGCAAGGTGGGGCTGTACAATGAGCAGTTCTTC. Translation gives CASKVGLYNEQFF.

This clonotype appeared many times. The chain carries TRBV28 and TRBJ1-2; 8 bases match TRBD1. V dropped 6 bases and J dropped 6; count of bases not matched to a gene: 9. The CDR3 contains 14 residues. CDR1 is MDHEN, CDR2 SYDVKM, per germline. The CDR3 sequence is CASRAGTGLDGYTF. CDR3 nucleotides: TGTGCCAGCAGGGCCGGGACAGGATTGGATGGCTACACCTTC.

This clonotype appeared many times. The chain recombines TRBV11-2 with TRBJ2-7; the match to TRBD2 covers 7 bases. The CDR3 runs to 17 residues. Germline V gene data show CDR1 as SGHAT and CDR2 as FQNNGV. V lost 2 bases, J lost 1 base, and 11 bases stayed unmatched. Here the CDR3 reads CASSLFLLSGGSYEQYF. DNA of the CDR3: TGTGCCAGCAGCTTATTCCTTCTGTCGGGGGGTTCCTACGAGCAGTACTTC.

The chain links TRBV6-1 to TRBJ1-1, with D unclear. The CDR3 has 14 amino acids. V was shortened by 4 bases and J by 2 bases, with 11 bases between the two germline ends. The germline CDR1 and CDR2 sequences are MNHNS and SASEGT. The CDR3, as DNA: TGTGCCAGCAGTGGCTCCGCTGTTAACACTGAAGCTTTCTTT. Encoded protein: CASSGSAVNTEAFF.

A few counts support this clonotype. The J gene is TRBJ2-2, the V gene TRBV19, with D hard to call. The CDR3 totals 13 residues. Trimming cost V 1 base and J 10 bases, with 10 bases left between them. CDR1 is LNHDA and CDR2 is SQIVND in the germline V gene (reference sequence). In DNA form, the CDR3 reads TGTGCCAGTAGTATAGGGGCAGGCGAGGAGCTGTTTTTT. It is translated as CASSIGAGEELFF.

This clonotype was counted many times. The rearrangement uses TRBV29-1 and TRBJ2-5; TRBD1 matches at 7 bases. The V segment lost 5 bases and the J segment 1 base; nucleotides outside the gene matches: 7. This CDR3 contains 14 residues. From germline, CDR1 is SQVTM and CDR2 ANQGSEA. The CDR3 protein is CSVWVNRGQETQYF. The CDR3 nucleotides are TGCAGCGTTTGGGTAAACAGGGGCCAAGAGACCCAGTACTTC.

This clonotype was recorded at least ten times. This sequence joins TRBV10-3 and TRBJ1-2, with D possibly TRBD1 on 5 matching bases. Looked up from germline, CDR1 is ENHRY and CDR2 is SYGVKD. The CDR3 is made up of 16 amino acids. V lost 0 bases, J lost 3 bases, and 14 bases lay in between. DNA for the CDR3: TGTGCCATCAGTGAGTCGAGAGGGGAAGTGGACTATGGCTACACCTTC. Amino acids: CAISESRGEVDYGYTF.

This clonotype showed up just a few times. V gene TRBV12-3 or TRBV12-4 combines with J gene TRBJ1-6; 7 bases are shared with TRBD1. Unmatched junction bases numbered 8, after V lost 5 bases and J lost 7 bases. The CDR3 contains 15 residues. DNA for the CDR3: TGTGCCAGCAGTGCAAGACAGGGCAGGAATTCACCCCTCCACTTT. Translating it yields CASSARQGRNSPLHF.

This clonotype was seen many times. Written as DNA, the CDR3 is TGTGCCACCCGACAGGGGGCTTACGAGCAGTACTTC. This sequence encodes CATRQGAYEQYF. This chain connects TRBV2 to TRBJ2-7; 10 nucleotides agree with TRBD1. The CDR3 runs to 12 residues. Trimming took 10 bases from V and 4 from J; bases not matched to a gene: 4. Germline-derived CDR1 and CDR2 are SNHLY and FYNNEI.

This clonotype was recorded many times. This chain connects TRBV29-1 to TRBJ1-1; a possible D gene is TRBD1 (5 bases). The CDR3 covers 14 residues. Trimming removed 1 base at V and 6 bases at J, with 15 bases between. Germline V gene sequence: CDR1 SQVTM, CDR2 ANQGSEA. The CDR3 region is CSVEVLGQRPEAFF. CDR3 DNA sequence: TGCAGCGTTGAAGTGCTGGGGCAACGACCTGAAGCTTTCTTT.

This clonotype has a count of ten or more. The chain uses TRBV10-3 and TRBJ1-1, with 7 bases fitting TRBD1. The CDR3 is 14 residues long. CDR1 and CDR2 (germline): ENHRY, SYGVKD. Trimming took 4 bases from V and 4 from J; bases not matched to a gene: 6. The CDR3 sequence is CAISGQGEGTEAFF. In DNA form, the CDR3 reads TGTGCCATCAGTGGACAGGGTGAGGGCACTGAAGCTTTCTTT.

This clonotype has at least ten counts. This rearrangement joins TRBV27 to TRBJ1-1, with D perhaps TRBD1 (5 bases). Germline assignment: CDR1 MNHEY and CDR2 SMNVEV (reference sequence). The CDR3 runs to 15 residues. Trimming pared 2 bases from V and 5 bases from J, leaving 15 bases between. CDR3 nucleotide sequence: TGTGCCAGCAGTTTACAGGGACGGGGGGGGACTGAAGCTTTCTTT. This gives the protein CASSLQGRGGTEAFF.

This clonotype was detected many times. This chain uses TRBV20-1 with TRBJ2-5; D is ambiguous. The CDR3 is made up of 10 amino acids. The V gene's germline CDR1 is DFQATT and CDR2 SNEGSKA (reference sequence). Trimming stripped 8 bases from V and 5 bases from J, with 9 bases between. The DNA for the CDR3 is TGCAGTCCGCCCGAGGAGACCCAGTACTTC. Translating it yields CSPPEETQYF.

This clonotype showed up many times. The chain combines TRBV3-1 with TRBJ2-7, with D tentatively TRBD2 (6 bases). This CDR3 has 17 residues. Germline assignment: CDR1 LGHDT and CDR2 YNNKEL (reference sequence). The V and J ends lost 1 base and 5 bases respectively, with 21 bases between them. In DNA form, the CDR3 reads TGTGCCAGCAGCCAAGGGTCTAGCCACGGGGGTCACCACGAGCAGTACTTC. Encoded protein: CASSQGSSHGGHHEQYF.

In its sample, this clonotype was seen many times. The chain carries TRBV10-3 and TRBJ2-3; no reliable D call. Germline V gene data show CDR1 as ENHRY and CDR2 as SYGVKD. V lost 7 bases, J lost 6 bases, and 11 bases lay in between. CDR3 length: 12 residues. CDR3 residues: CAIKTVADTQYF. CDR3 nucleotides: TGTGCCATCAAAACCGTCGCGGATACGCAGTATTTT.